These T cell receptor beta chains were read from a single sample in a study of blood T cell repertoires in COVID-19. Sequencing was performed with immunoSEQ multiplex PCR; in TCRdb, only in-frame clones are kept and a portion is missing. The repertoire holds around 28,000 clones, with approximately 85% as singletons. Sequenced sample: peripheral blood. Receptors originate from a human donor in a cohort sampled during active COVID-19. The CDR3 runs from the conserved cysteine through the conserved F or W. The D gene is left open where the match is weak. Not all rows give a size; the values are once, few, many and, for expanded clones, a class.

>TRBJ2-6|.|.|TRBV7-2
TGTGCCAGCAGCTTGGCGGTGTTAGTATCTGGGGCCAACGTCCTGACTTTC
CASSLAVLVSGANVLTF
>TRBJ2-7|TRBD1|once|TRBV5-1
TGCGCCAGCAGCTTCGGGACAGGGTCCTACGAGCAGTACTTC
CASSFGTGSYEQYF
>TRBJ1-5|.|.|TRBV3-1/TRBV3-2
TGTGCCAGCAGCCTCGGGTTCCACAATCAGCCCCAGCATTTT
CASSLGFHNQPQHF
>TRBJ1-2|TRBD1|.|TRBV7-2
TGTGCCAGCAGCTTAGTCGGGACAGAGCTCTATGGCTACACCTTC
CASSLVGTELYGYTF
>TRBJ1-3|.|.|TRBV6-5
TGTGCCAGCAGTTACGGGGCAGGCGGAAACACCATATATTTT
CASSYGAGGNTIYF
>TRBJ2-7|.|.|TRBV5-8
TGTGCCAGCAACTTCCGGGTGCGTGGCGAGCAGTACTTC
CASNFRVRGEQYF
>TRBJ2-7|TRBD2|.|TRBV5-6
TGTGCCAGCAGAAATGGCGGGGGACCCTACGAGCAGTACTTC
CASRNGGGPYEQYF
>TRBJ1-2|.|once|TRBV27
TGTGCCAGCAGTTTATTGCCCTCTGTAGGGGATGGCTACACCTTC
CASSLLPSVGDGYTF
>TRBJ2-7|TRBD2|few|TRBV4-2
TGTGCCAGCAGCCAAGAGGCTAGCGGGGGCGCCGATTCTCAGTACTTC
CASSQEASGGADSQYF
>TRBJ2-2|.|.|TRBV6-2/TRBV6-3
TGTGCCAGCAGTTACCCTCGGGGGTTCAGCCCCGGGGAGCTGTTTTTT
CASSYPRGFSPGELFF
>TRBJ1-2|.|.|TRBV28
TGTGCCAGCAAAATAGGCGGCGGCAGCTACACCTTC
CASKIGGGSYTF
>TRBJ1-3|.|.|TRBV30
TGTGCCTGGAGTGCGACAGCGAGCTCTGGAAACACCATATATTTT
CAWSATASSGNTIYF
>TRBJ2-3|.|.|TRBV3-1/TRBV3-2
TGTGCCAGCTCCCATAGCACAGATACGCAGTATTTT
CASSHSTDTQYF
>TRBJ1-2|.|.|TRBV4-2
TGTGCCAGCAGCCAAGTGGCAGGGGCCTCCTATGGCTACACCTTC
CASSQVAGASYGYTF
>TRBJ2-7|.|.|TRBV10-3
TGTGCCATCAGTGAGGTTTTGGTGCGGGGAACCTACGAGCAGTACTTC
CAISEVLVRGTYEQYF
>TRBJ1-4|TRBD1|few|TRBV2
TGTGCCAGCTGTTTCGACAGGGGCCATGAAAAACTGTTTTTT
CASCFDRGHEKLFF
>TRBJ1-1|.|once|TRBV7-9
TGTGCCAGCAGCTTAGCCCCAGGGCTGAGTGATTTCTTT
CASSLAPGLSDFF
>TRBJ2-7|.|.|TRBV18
TGTGCCAGCTCCGAGGGAGTTGCGGAAGCCTACGAGCAGTACTTC
CASSEGVAEAYEQYF
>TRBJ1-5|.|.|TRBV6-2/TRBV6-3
TGTGCCAGCAGTTCCAACAGGGTAGGGCAGCCCCAGCATTTT
CASSSNRVGQPQHF
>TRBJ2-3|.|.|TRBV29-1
TGCAGCGTTCGCGGGGTCCCCATGTTCACAGATACGCAGTATTTT
CSVRGVPMFTDTQYF